This T cell receptor beta chain was sequenced during a study of T cell responses to AZD1222 COVID-19 vaccine. The CDR3 is 12 residues long. The V end lost 7 bases, the J end lost 4 bases, and 8 bases lay between the germline ends. Germline V CDR1 and CDR2: LNHDA, SQIVND (reference sequence). The protocol was immunoSEQ multiplex PCR, while the TCRdb copy is restricted to in-frame clones and leaves out a portion. The table records more than 90,000 clones, roughly 91% of them present only once. Sequencing used peripheral blood, obtained 28 days after the second AZD1222 dose. This chain joins TRBV19 and TRBJ1-5; unclear D gene. This receptor was taken from an adult who received the AZD1222 COVID-19 vaccine. The DNA for the CDR3 is TGTGCCAGTAATATGGGAAATCAGCCCCAGCATTTT. Translation gives CASNMGNQPQHF.